A selection of T cell receptor beta chains follows, all from one sample in a study of blood T cell repertoires in COVID-19. The table came from immunoSEQ multiplex PCR; TCRdb's copy has only in-frame clones and leaves some out. The table lists approximately 49,000 clones, 82% of them singletons. The sample comprised peripheral blood. The receptor source for this set is a human donor with acute or convalescent COVID-19. The donor label of this sample is uncertain. Each CDR3 is given with its conserved first and last residue. The order of the fields is J gene, D gene, V gene, clone size, CDR3 DNA, CDR3 protein. D genes are given only for firm matches. Not every row has a clone size; where given, it reads once, few, many or a size class.

J gene: TRBJ1-6; D gene: TRBD1; V gene: TRBV6-2/TRBV6-3; clone size: .; CDR3 DNA: TGTGCCAGCAGTTACGGAGGACAGGGGAACTCACCCCTCCACTTT; CDR3 protein: CASSYGGQGNSPLHF
J gene: TRBJ2-7; D gene: .; V gene: TRBV10-2; clone size: .; CDR3 DNA: TGCGCCAGCAGGACCGGGACATCCTCCTACGAGCAGTACTTC; CDR3 protein: CASRTGTSSYEQYF
J gene: TRBJ1-2; D gene: .; V gene: TRBV28; clone size: .; CDR3 DNA: TGTGCCAGCAGTTTAGGGTTCCCAGGGGGCTACACCTTC; CDR3 protein: CASSLGFPGGYTF
J gene: TRBJ2-3; D gene: TRBD1; V gene: TRBV10-3; clone size: .; CDR3 DNA: TGTGCCATCTCGCCGGGACAGGGAAATTCAGATACGCAGTATTTT; CDR3 protein: CAISPGQGNSDTQYF
J gene: TRBJ2-5; D gene: TRBD2; V gene: TRBV2; clone size: .; CDR3 DNA: TGTGCCAGCAGTGCGAGGGGAGGGGAGACCCAGTACTTC; CDR3 protein: CASSARGGETQYF
J gene: TRBJ1-2; D gene: .; V gene: TRBV11-2; clone size: .; CDR3 DNA: TGTGCCAGCAGCTTAGGCGCAGGGAATGCGATGGGCTACACCTTC; CDR3 protein: CASSLGAGNAMGYTF
J gene: TRBJ1-3; D gene: TRBD1; V gene: TRBV10-3; clone size: .; CDR3 DNA: TGTGCCACCTCTAGGGACAGCTACTCTGGAAACACCATATATTTT; CDR3 protein: CATSRDSYSGNTIYF
J gene: TRBJ2-7; D gene: .; V gene: TRBV11-2; clone size: .; CDR3 DNA: TGTGCCAGCAGCTTAGGAGGGAGCTCCTACGAGCAGTACTTC; CDR3 protein: CASSLGGSSYEQYF
J gene: TRBJ1-2; D gene: .; V gene: TRBV5-6; clone size: .; CDR3 DNA: TGTGCCAGCAGCATTCAGGGGTATGGCTACACCTTC; CDR3 protein: CASSIQGYGYTF
J gene: TRBJ2-7; D gene: TRBD1; V gene: TRBV6-2/TRBV6-3; clone size: .; CDR3 DNA: TGTGCCAGCAGTAAGACAGGGAACTACGAGCAGTACTTC; CDR3 protein: CASSKTGNYEQYF
J gene: TRBJ2-6; D gene: TRBD2; V gene: TRBV18; clone size: .; CDR3 DNA: TGTGCCAGCTCACCACTTACTAGCGGGGGGCCCTCTGGGGCCAACGTCCTGACTTTC; CDR3 protein: CASSPLTSGGPSGANVLTF
J gene: TRBJ1-1; D gene: TRBD1; V gene: TRBV11-3; clone size: .; CDR3 DNA: TGTGCCAGCAGCCTACAGGGGGAGAACACTGAAGCTTTCTTT; CDR3 protein: CASSLQGENTEAFF
J gene: TRBJ1-3; D gene: .; V gene: TRBV6-2/TRBV6-3; clone size: .; CDR3 DNA: TGTGCCAGCAGTTTCCGGGAGTTTACAGGAAACACCATATATTTT; CDR3 protein: CASSFREFTGNTIYF
J gene: TRBJ1-5; D gene: .; V gene: TRBV11-2; clone size: .; CDR3 DNA: TGTGCCAGCAGCCCTGGGAGGGGCAGACAGCCCCAGCATTTT; CDR3 protein: CASSPGRGRQPQHF
J gene: TRBJ2-3; D gene: .; V gene: TRBV5-8; clone size: .; CDR3 DNA: TGTGCCAGCAGCCTGGCTGGACTACCCAGCACAGATACGCAGTATTTT; CDR3 protein: CASSLAGLPSTDTQYF
J gene: TRBJ2-3; D gene: TRBD2; V gene: TRBV19; clone size: .; CDR3 DNA: TGTGCCAGTAGCGCCCCGGGAGGGAGTACGCAGTATTTT; CDR3 protein: CASSAPGGSTQYF
J gene: TRBJ1-1; D gene: .; V gene: TRBV9; clone size: once; CDR3 DNA: TGTGCCAGCAGCTCAGGGGCAGGGATTAGTGTAAACACTGAAGCTTTCTTT; CDR3 protein: CASSSGAGISVNTEAFF